The next 25 T cell receptor beta chains were all read from a single sample in a study of shared clonotypes between healthy human individuals. The assay was immunoSEQ multiplex PCR, and TCRdb's table has in-frame clones only and misses some. Altogether approximately 2.4 million clones are present, approximately 94% being singletons, with the ten largest covering around 0.13%. Sample: naive CD4+ T cells sorted from blood. Subset defined: CD45RA+ positively selected. The receptors here all came from a man aged 18 to 29 in good health.

The CDR3 loop is CASSPTRDFNEQFF. The CDR3 DNA is TGTGCCAGCTCACCGACCCGGGACTTCAATGAGCAGTTCTTC. This chain uses TRBV18 with TRBJ2-1; perhaps TRBD2 as D (6 bases). The germline V gene has CDR1 KGHSH and CDR2 LQKENI. V dropped 3 bases and J dropped 6 bases, with 12 bases sitting between them. This CDR3 comprises 14 residues.

The rearrangement links TRBV28 to TRBJ2-7; 8 bases are a match to TRBD2. The CDR3 runs 14 residues. Trimming cost V 7 bases and J 2 bases; bases outside gene matches: 7. CDR1 MDHEN and CDR2 SYDVKM come from the germline V gene. The CDR3: CASKRAGGAYEQYF. The CDR3 nucleotides are TGTGCCAGCAAGAGGGCCGGGGGGGCCTACGAGCAGTACTTC.

The V and J genes are TRBV28 and TRBJ2-7, with a weak D call TRBD1 (6 bases). CDR3 size: 15 residues. Germline CDR1 and CDR2: MDHEN and SYDVKM. Trimming cost V 5 bases and J 4 bases, with 18 bases left between them. CDR3 region: CASSTSAGRGYEQYF. CDR3 nucleotides: TGTGCCAGCAGTACCTCCGCGGGCAGGGGATACGAGCAGTACTTC.

This clone was detected only once. The chain combines TRBV27 with TRBJ2-3; 9 bases are shared with TRBD2. Germline V lookup: CDR1 MNHEY, CDR2 SMNVEV (reference sequence). V was clipped by 2 bases and J by 2 bases; unmatched bases: 2. The CDR3 is 15 residues long. CDR3 sequence: CASSLGLALTDTQYF. The CDR3 nucleotides are TGTGCCAGCAGTTTAGGACTAGCGCTCACAGATACGCAGTATTTT.

The V gene is TRBV6-5, the J gene TRBJ1-1, with TRBD1 matching over 10 bases. Germline V CDR1 and CDR2: MNHEY, SVGAGI. The CDR3 spans 15 residues. The V segment lost 5 bases and the J segment 4 bases; nucleotides outside the gene matches: 7. The CDR3 DNA reads as TGTGCCAGCAGTCTATTCGGGACAGGGGCCACTGAAGCTTTCTTT. Translating gives CASSLFGTGATEAFF.

This sequence joins TRBV4-2 and TRBJ1-3; the D is unclear. Per the germline V gene, CDR1 is LGHNA and CDR2 is YNFKEQ. Trimming took 4 bases from V and 0 from J, leaving 16 bases between them. This CDR3 is 17 amino acids long. This CDR3 reads CASSLVTPGVSGNTIYF. The CDR3 nucleotides are TGTGCCAGCAGCCTAGTGACGCCAGGCGTCTCTGGAAACACCATATATTTT.

The genes are TRBV2 and TRBJ2-7; 11 bases align to TRBD2. Germline V gene sequence: CDR1 SNHLY, CDR2 FYNNEI. CDR3 length: 15 residues. Germline trimming cut 4 bases from V and 4 bases from J; bases unmatched to any gene: 6. The CDR3 DNA is TGTGCCAGCAGTGGACCTAGCGGGGGGCTTTACGAGCAGTACTTC. Translating it yields CASSGPSGGLYEQYF. The variable domain in full, with the rest retrieved from reference TRBV2 and TRBJ2-7, is EPEVTQTPSHQVTQMGQEVILRCVPISNHLYFYWYRQILGQKVEFLVSFYNNEISEKSEIFDDQFSVERPDGSNFTLKIRSTKLEDSAMYFCASSGPSGGLYEQYFGPGTRLTVT.

Notes on this clone: In the same sample, other DNA sequences code for this CDR3. V gene TRBV5-4 combines with J gene TRBJ2-3, with no clear D. Trimming cost V 4 bases and J 2 bases, with 5 bases left between them. The CDR3 extends over 12 amino acids. The germline gives CDR1 SGHNT, CDR2 YYREEE (reference sequence). The CDR3 DNA reads TGTGCCAGCAGCCTCAACACAGATACGCAGTATTTT. Translated: CASSLNTDTQYF.

The CDR3 DNA follows: TGTGCCAGCAGTGACCCGGGACAGGGCTACTATGGCTACACCTTC. Its protein is CASSDPGQGYYGYTF. The genes are TRBV6-1 and TRBJ1-2, with 9 bases that match TRBD1. The junction had 5 bases not matched to a gene; V was cut back by 3 bases and J by 3 bases. There are 15 residues in the CDR3. CDR1 MNHNS and CDR2 SASEGT come from the germline V gene.

This clone has a single count. An end of the junction does not agree with germline; a read error may underlie this. The chain carries TRBV7-7 and TRBJ2-5, with 8 nucleotides matching TRBD2. Germline assignment: CDR1 SSHAT and CDR2 FNYEAQ (reference sequence). The CDR3 spans 15 residues. CDR3: CASSLAGHPQETQYF. The CDR3 nucleotides are TGTGCTAGCAGCTTAGCGGGACATCCCCAAGAGACCCAGTACTTC.

The chain is built from TRBV27 and TRBJ1-6; D ambiguous. The V end lost 3 bases, the J end lost 0 bases, and 9 bases lay between the germline ends. The CDR3 consists of 16 residues. Germline V gives CDR1 MNHEY, CDR2 SMNVEV (reference sequence). The CDR3 bases are TGTGCCAGCAGTTTGTCCCTAAACTCCTATAATTCACCCCTCCACTTT. It codes for CASSLSLNSYNSPLHF.

The chain has TRBV5-6 and TRBJ1-2, with TRBD1 identical over 8 bases. This CDR3 spans 13 amino acids. V trimming: 4 bases; J trimming: 7 bases; junction bases outside the gene matches: 6. Per germline, CDR1 SGHDT and CDR2 YYEEEE. The CDR3, as DNA: TGTGCCAGCAGCGCTAGGACAGGGAGTGGCTACACCTTC. Amino acid sequence: CASSARTGSGYTF.

To note about this clone: The same CDR3 can be traced to other DNA sequences in this sample. V usage is TRBV11-2 and J usage is TRBJ2-1; TRBD2 matches at 9 bases. The germline V gene encodes CDR1 SGHAT and CDR2 FQNNGV. The CDR3 sequence is 14 residues long. The junction had 6 bases not matched to a gene; V was cut back by 5 bases and J by 7 bases. The CDR3 region has the DNA TGTGCCAGCAGCACCGGCCTAGCGGGGAATGAGCAGTTCTTC. Amino acid sequence: CASSTGLAGNEQFF.

The J gene is TRBJ1-2, the V gene TRBV19; the D gene is possibly TRBD1 (5 bases). The CDR3 length is 13 residues. Germline CDR1 LNHDA, CDR2 SQIVND (reference sequence). V was clipped by 7 bases and J by 2 bases, with 11 bases between them. Here the CDR3 reads CASKPQANYGYTF. CDR3 coding DNA: TGTGCCAGTAAGCCACAGGCGAACTATGGCTACACCTTC.

This CDR3 is CATSAVAPGGTDYGYTF. CDR3 DNA: TGTGCCACCAGCGCCGTTGCCCCAGGGGGTACGGACTATGGCTACACCTTC. This chain joins TRBV15 and TRBJ1-2, with 7 bases fitting TRBD1. Germline values: CDR1 LNHNV, CDR2 YYDKDF (reference sequence). CDR3 length equals 17 residues. V lost 5 bases and J lost 3; bases outside the gene matches: 15.

This chain uses TRBV28 with TRBJ2-1; TRBD1 might be the D (5 bases). This CDR3 is built from 15 residues. Germline values: CDR1 MDHEN, CDR2 SYDVKM. The V gene lost 5 bases and the J gene lost 8 bases, with 19 bases spanning the gap. CDR3: CASSNRTPDPYEQFF. The CDR3 DNA reads TGTGCCAGCAGTAACAGGACCCCGGACCCGTATGAGCAGTTCTTC. The full variable domain, its missing parts supplied by reference TRBV28 and TRBJ2-1, is DVKVTQSSRYLVKRTGEKVFLECVQDMDHENMFWYRQDPGLGLRLIYFSYDVKMKEKGDIPEGYSVSREKKERFSLILESASTNQTSMYLCASSNRTPDPYEQFFGPGTRLTVL.

This clone appeared a single time. The chain joins TRBV7-3 to TRBJ2-2; tentatively, D is TRBD1 (6 bases). The CDR3 is 14 amino acids. Trimming cost V 7 bases and J 4 bases, with 13 bases left between them. Germline assignment: CDR1 SGHTA and CDR2 FQGTGA. CDR3 protein: CASTLGGPTGELFF. Written as DNA, the CDR3 is TGTGCCAGCACCCTAGGGGGTCCCACCGGGGAGCTGTTTTTT. The entire variable domain, with the rest obtained from reference TRBV7-3 and TRBJ2-2, is as follows: GAGVSQTPSNKVTEKGKYVELRCDPISGHTALYWYRQSLGQGPEFLIYFQGTGAADDSGLPNDRFFAVRPEGSVSTLKIQRTERGDSAVYLCASTLGGPTGELFFGEGSRLTVL.

The chain has TRBV20-1 and TRBJ2-5, with D unclear. The CDR3 is 11 residues long. Germline CDR1 reads DFQATT; CDR2 reads SNEGSKA (reference sequence). Trimming stripped 8 bases from V and 4 bases from J, with 11 bases between. CDR3: CSPLGRETQYF. The DNA for the CDR3 is TGCAGTCCCCTCGGGCGAGAGACCCAGTACTTC.

The chain carries TRBV5-4 and TRBJ2-7; no reliable D call. Trimming stripped 0 bases from V and 3 bases from J, with 13 bases between. Germline CDR1 SGHNT, CDR2 YYREEE (reference sequence). The length of the CDR3 is 15 residues. The CDR3 DNA is TGTGCCAGCAGCTTGGGTGGGCCCGCCCTCTACGAGCAGTACTTC. Protein: CASSLGGPALYEQYF.

The genes are TRBV5-1 and TRBJ2-2, with a weak D call TRBD1 (5 bases). The germline V and J ends were trimmed by 0 bases and 1 base, with 7 bases remaining between them. The germline V gene has CDR1 SGHRS and CDR2 YFSETQ. The CDR3 covers 15 residues. The CDR3 region is CASSLEGVNTGELFF. The CDR3, as DNA: TGCGCCAGCAGCTTGGAAGGGGTGAACACCGGGGAGCTGTTTTTT.

This chain joins TRBV10-2 and TRBJ2-3, with D perhaps given as TRBD1 or TRBD2 (5 bases each). V was clipped by 8 bases and J by 4 bases, with 19 bases between them. The germline V gene encodes CDR1 WSHSY and CDR2 SAAADI. The CDR3 contains 15 residues. The chain's CDR3 is CASGSDFARADTQYF. CDR3 DNA sequence: TGCGCCAGCGGGAGTGACTTCGCCAGGGCAGATACGCAGTATTTT.

This chain uses TRBV27 with TRBJ2-1; 14 positions match TRBD2. Trimming took 5 bases from V and 7 from J; bases not matched to a gene: 13. CDR3 length: 18 amino acids. In germline, CDR1 is MNHEY, CDR2 SMNVEV (reference sequence). Written as DNA, the CDR3 is TGTGCCAGCAGTCCACCGGGACTAGCGGGGGTCCTTGGGAATGAGCAGTTCTTC. Its translation: CASSPPGLAGVLGNEQFF.

The rearrangement links TRBV7-9 to TRBJ2-5, with TRBD1 matching 7 bases. J gave up 5 bases and V 3 bases, and 6 bases lay outside the gene matches. Germline CDR1 and CDR2: SEHNR and FQNEAQ (reference sequence). The CDR3 is 14 residues long. CDR3 loop: CASSFTGVGETQYF. The CDR3 DNA follows: TGTGCCAGCAGCTTTACAGGGGTCGGGGAGACCCAGTACTTC.

The genes are TRBV6-1 and TRBJ2-6; TRBD1 or TRBD2 may be the D gene (7 bases each). The ends were cut back, 2 bases at V and 3 bases at J, with 17 bases in the middle. CDR1 is MNHNS, CDR2 SASEGT, per germline. The CDR3 is made up of 18 amino acids. CDR3 protein: CASSEFAGGASGANVLTF. CDR3 nucleotides: TGTGCCAGCAGTGAATTCGCAGGGGGGGCTAGTGGGGCCAACGTCCTGACTTTC.

The rearrangement links TRBV16 to TRBJ1-6; D is ambiguous. V lost 4 bases, J lost 14 bases, and 15 bases lay in between. CDR1 KGHSY and CDR2 FQNENV come from the germline V gene. The CDR3 has 13 amino acids. The CDR3 loop is CASSPTPAGALHF. Written as DNA, the CDR3 is TGTGCCAGCAGCCCTACCCCCGCGGGTGCCCTCCACTTT.